Sequencing of this T cell receptor (beta chain) was carried out in a study of Ad26.COV2.S vaccination and SARS-CoV-2 variants. Germline CDR1 is SGHNT and CDR2 is YYREEE (reference sequence). V lost 2 bases and J 3 bases, leaving 8 bases between the germline ends. The CDR3 spans 13 residues. The table came from immunoSEQ multiplex PCR; TCRdb's copy has only in-frame clones and leaves some out. This sample yields roughly 410,000 clones, of which approximately 83% are seen a single time; just under 7.5% belongs to the top ten. The treatment: over 15 received Ad26.COV2.S at low or high dose, single or two shots; 5 received placebo; per-sample allocation not given. All samples were drawn on day 63, counting from the first vaccine or placebo injection.

Here the sequenced sample was peripheral blood, taken in a trial of Ad26.COV2.S vaccine versus placebo. The clonotype comes from a person aged 18 to 65 who received the Ad26.COV2.S COVID-19 vaccine or a placebo. The V and J genes are TRBV5-4 and TRBJ1-1, with D maybe TRBD1 (6 bases). CDR3 in amino acids: CASSLGGDTEAFF. The CDR3 region has the DNA TGTGCCAGCAGCTTAGGGGGGGACACTGAAGCTTTCTTT. Full variable domain (missing parts from reference TRBV5-4 and TRBJ1-1): ETGVTQSPTHLIKTRGQQVTLRCSSQSGHNTVSWYQQALGQGPQFIFQYYREEENGRGNFPPRFSGLQFPNYSSELNVNALELDDSALYLCASSLGGDTEAFFGQGTRLTVV.